This T cell receptor (beta chain) came from a study of T cells in Graves' hyperthyroidism and ophthalmopathy. Broader study findings: By a 13 V-J model, ophthalmopathy was set apart from stable hyperthyroidism.

V gave up 8 bases and J gave up 7 bases, with 11 bases separating them. This CDR3 comprises 12 residues. Amplified TCR beta CDR3 regions came from RNA transcripts. The primer set for the first-round RT-PCR of the TCR CDR3 was HTBI. Each CDR3 protein gets one entry after TCRdb re-called the multiplex PCR reads with MiXCR. The repertoire holds about 210,000 distinct CDR3 sequences, with roughly 15% as singletons. This clonotype showed up many times. Its specificity is unknown. Patients aged 18 to 65 with hyperthyroidism were newly diagnosed, with duration under 2 months. Not enrolled were patients with uncontrolled infection, other autoimmune disease, pregnancy or lactation.

This sequence joins TRBV12-3 or TRBV12-4 and TRBJ2-2, with D unresolved. This clonotype was obtained from a man aged 45-65 years with Graves' hyperthyroidism. Sequencing was carried out using blood. The CDR3 region has the DNA TGTGCCAGCCGGTCCACCCTCGGGGAGCTGTTTTTT. Its translation: CASRSTLGELFF.